The source of this TCR beta chain is a study of blood T cell repertoires in COVID-19. Per the original data handling: Counts of nucleated cells, estimated from reference gene primer amplification, were obtained. Measured with immunoSEQ multiplex PCR; TCRdb has only the in-frame clones, and not every one. V and J calls and clone size are copied from that table; D and trimming were computed from the DNA. The sample lists about 320,000 clones, roughly nine tenths occurring once. Specimen: PBMCs or T cells enriched from blood (not recorded which). The sequence came from a man between 60 and 75 years old who had recovered from COVID-19.

The CDR3 coding sequence is TGTGCCACCATCCTTAAGCGGGTGGAGCAGTACTTC. Translating gives CATILKRVEQYF. This chain uses TRBV24-1 with TRBJ2-7, with D possibly being TRBD2 (6 bases). V was shortened by 8 bases and J by 7 bases, with 14 bases between the two germline ends. Germline CDR1 is KGHDR and CDR2 is SFDVKD. There are 12 residues in the CDR3.